Listed here are 10 T cell receptor beta chains from one sample, sequenced in a study of regulatory T cells. General study results and limits: In CD3G-deficient patients, conventional CD4+ T cells were enriched for hydrophobic CDR3 residues at positions 6 and 7.

Amplification used 52 TRBV primers and 13 TRBJ primers. Clones were read by immunoSEQ multiplex PCR, and TCRdb kept only the in-frame ones, dropping some. Altogether tens of thousands of clones are present, about nine tenths being singletons, with the ten largest covering 2.4%. Antigen specificity for these receptors is unknown. The specimen was conventional CD4+ T cells sorted from blood. The receptors were sampled from a person under 35 with CD3G deficiency.

This clone was detected a few times. V and J are TRBV6-6 and TRBJ2-7; TRBD1 might be the D (8 bases). V lost 2 bases to trimming and J lost 6 bases, with 11 bases between them. Germline CDR1 is MNHNY and CDR2 is SVGAGI (reference sequence). The CDR3 totals 13 residues. The CDR3 loop reads CASSYTGGGEQYF. The CDR3 DNA sequence: TGTGCCAGCAGTTACACAGGGGGGGGCGAGCAGTACTTC.

This CDR3 is CASSRRREETQYF. CDR3 bases: TGTGCCAGCAGCCGACGGAGGGAAGAGACCCAGTACTTC. The V gene is TRBV7-8, the J gene TRBJ2-5; D is perhaps TRBD2 (6 bases). CDR3 length equals 13 residues. Germline V gene sequence: CDR1 SGHVS, CDR2 FQNEAQ. With 5 bases removed from V and 3 bases from J, the gap between germline ends came to 10 bases. Looking up the rest from reference TRBV7-8 and TRBJ2-5 gives the full variable domain: GAGVSQSPRYKVAKRGQDVALRCDPISGHVSLFWYQQALGQGPEFLTYFQNEAQLDKSGLPSDRFFAERPEGSVSTLKIQRTQQEDSAVYLCASSRRREETQYFGPGTRLLVL.

V is TRBV28 and J is TRBJ2-5, with D possibly being TRBD1 or TRBD2 (5 bases each). CDR1 and CDR2 from the germline V gene are MDHEN and SYDVKM. The CDR3 length is 14 residues. V lost 5 bases to trimming and J lost 7 bases, with 17 bases between them. CDR3 amino acids: CASSPLGRAATQYF. The CDR3 nucleotides read TGTGCCAGCAGTCCTTTGGGACGGGCGGCGACCCAGTACTTC.

The table lists this clone with a count of one. The chain carries TRBV6-5 and TRBJ1-6, with D perhaps TRBD1 (5 bases). The V end lost 5 bases, the J end lost 6 bases, and 8 bases lay between the germline ends. CDR1 MNHEY and CDR2 SVGAGI come from the germline V gene. The CDR3 is made up of 13 amino acids. Here the CDR3 DNA reads TGTGCCAGCAGTAGGGGAGGTAATTCACCCCTCCACTTT. It is translated as CASSRGGNSPLHF.

The V gene is TRBV6-6, the J gene TRBJ1-1; unclear D gene. This CDR3 region has 13 residues. Per the germline V gene, CDR1 is MNHNY and CDR2 is SVGAGI (reference sequence). V gave up 6 bases and J gave up 0 bases, with 8 bases separating them. The DNA of the CDR3 is TGTGCCAGCAGCCGATACATGAACACTGAAGCTTTCTTT. It yields the protein CASSRYMNTEAFF.

CDR3 protein: CASSLGLAGTGTDTQYF. CDR3 DNA: TGCGCCAGCAGCCTCGGACTAGCCGGAACCGGGACAGATACGCAGTATTTT. This sequence joins TRBV5-1 and TRBJ2-3; 8 nucleotides line up with TRBD2. Trimming removed 4 bases from V and 3 bases from J; junction bases left unmatched: 13. The CDR3 consists of 17 residues. CDR1 and CDR2 from the germline V gene are SGHRS and YFSETQ.

The chain couples TRBV6-1 to TRBJ1-5; D perhaps matches TRBD1 (6 bases). This CDR3 has 13 residues. V lost 4 bases, J lost 8 bases, and 12 bases lay in between. The germline CDR1 and CDR2 sequences are MNHNS and SASEGT. CDR3 amino acids: CASSVTGREPQHF. CDR3 DNA sequence: TGTGCCAGCAGTGTGACAGGTCGGGAGCCCCAGCATTTT.

The chain has TRBV28 and TRBJ2-2, with D possibly called TRBD1 or TRBD2 (6 bases each). CDR1 MDHEN and CDR2 SYDVKM come from the germline V gene. V gave up 1 base and J gave up 4 bases, with 13 bases separating them. The CDR3 covers 16 residues. The CDR3 DNA follows: TGTGCCAGCAGTTTATTTACCGGAGGGGGCACCGGGGAGCTGTTTTTT. Protein sequence: CASSLFTGGGTGELFF.

V is TRBV28 and J is TRBJ1-1, with TRBD1 matching 7 bases. CDR3 length equals 14 residues. With V trimmed by 5 bases and J by 3 bases, 6 bases remained unmatched. CDR1 and CDR2 from the germline V gene are MDHEN and SYDVKM. This CDR3 reads CASSMTGRDTEAFF. The CDR3 DNA reads as TGTGCCAGCAGTATGACAGGGAGGGACACTGAAGCTTTCTTT.

This clone is medium-sized (0.01 to 0.1%) within its sample. The rearrangement joins TRBV28 to TRBJ1-2, with D maybe TRBD1 (5 bases). The CDR3 consists of 12 residues. Deletions cut 5 bases from V and 8 bases from J, with 12 bases between. Germline V CDR1 and CDR2: MDHEN, SYDVKM. As DNA, the CDR3 is TGTGCCAGCAGTCTAGCAGGGATCGGCTACACCTTC. It is translated as CASSLAGIGYTF.